This TCR beta chain derives from a study of shared clonotypes between healthy human individuals. Assay used: immunoSEQ multiplex PCR; TCRdb lists only in-frame clones, some missing. The sample yields 400,000 to 500,000 clones, around 80% seen once. Notes on the study in general: It was expected that sequencing depth would affect clonotype sharing among donors.

Details on this clone: The antigen remains unidentified.

Germline values: CDR1 MNHNS, CDR2 SASEGT. V gave up 4 bases and J gave up 6 bases, with 19 bases separating them. This CDR3 spans 16 amino acids. Unsorted samples used about 90 million PBMCs for genomic DNA. The source of this sequence is a woman aged 40 to 50 in good health. Some clones in this sample may be carry-over from other donors' samples. Sequenced input: PBMCs. The V and J genes are TRBV6-1 and TRBJ2-1, with D possibly being TRBD2 (5 bases). CDR3 protein: CASSGQLAVRGNEQFF. DNA of the CDR3: TGTGCCAGCAGTGGCCAGCTTGCGGTCCGGGGCAATGAGCAGTTCTTC.